One sample yielded the 27 T cell receptor beta chains listed below, sequenced in a study of siplizumab effects on memory and regulatory T cells. Assay: immunoSEQ multiplex PCR; the TCRdb copy retains only in-frame clones and omits some. The sample has some 97,000 clones, under 95% seen once. Sequenced sample: Tregs sorted from blood. The receptor source for this set is a human donor in good health.

The V call is TRBV28, the J call TRBJ2-7; tentatively, D is TRBD2 (5 bases). Trimming removed 5 bases from V and 6 bases from J, with 20 bases in between. There are 15 residues in the CDR3. Germline V CDR1 and CDR2: MDHEN, SYDVKM. The CDR3 DNA reads TGTGCCAGCAGTGATCCGGCAGGACTTTTTTTCGAGCAGTACTTC. Its translation is CASSDPAGLFFEQYF.

This clone was recorded only once. The rearrangement links TRBV6-1 to TRBJ1-2; D not certain. This CDR3 region has 13 residues. V dropped 2 bases and J dropped 8 bases, with 12 bases sitting between them. Germline CDR1 MNHNS, CDR2 SASEGT. The CDR3 nucleotides read TGTGCCAGCAGTGAATTAATCGGTCGCGGCTACACCTTC. This translates into CASSELIGRGYTF.

The CDR3: CASSSWDSKNNEQFF. The CDR3 nucleotides read TGTGCCAGCAGTTCCTGGGACAGCAAAAACAATGAGCAGTTCTTC. This sequence joins TRBV6-6 and TRBJ2-1; 7 positions agree with TRBD1. This CDR3 is 15 amino acids long. V gave up 4 bases and J gave up 5 bases; unmatched junction bases: 8. Germline V gene lookup returns CDR1 MNHNY and CDR2 SVGAGI (reference sequence).

The chain combines TRBV6-6 with TRBJ1-5, with 7 bases lining up with TRBD1. Trimming cost V 10 bases and J 4 bases; bases outside gene matches: 16. This CDR3 spans 16 amino acids. Germline V gene data show CDR1 as MNHNY and CDR2 as SVGAGI (reference sequence). The CDR3, as DNA: TGTGCCACCTCTCAGACTAGGGACAGCCTAAATCAGCCCCAGCATTTT. It specifies CATSQTRDSLNQPQHF.

The V call is TRBV4-2, the J call TRBJ1-2; 9 bases agree with TRBD1. This CDR3 region has 15 residues. V was pared by 3 bases and J by 6 bases, with 8 bases of the junction left unmatched. The germline CDR1 and CDR2 sequences are LGHNA and YNFKEQ. DNA of the CDR3: TGTGCCAGCAGCCAGGCGACAGGGGGGGGAAATGGCTACACCTTC. This encodes CASSQATGGGNGYTF.

This chain joins TRBV28 and TRBJ2-7, with D perhaps matching TRBD1 (6 bases). Trimming stripped 2 bases from V and 1 base from J, with 18 bases between. The germline V gene has CDR1 MDHEN and CDR2 SYDVKM. This CDR3 contains 17 residues. In nucleotides, the CDR3 is TGTGCCAGCAGTTTAATGGATGGTGCAGGGGTGTCCTACGAGCAGTACTTC. This gives the protein CASSLMDGAGVSYEQYF.

This CDR3 reads CASSLAIRRDAYEQYF. As DNA, the CDR3 is TGCGCCAGCAGCTTGGCGATTCGCAGGGACGCCTACGAGCAGTACTTC. This chain connects TRBV5-1 to TRBJ2-7; D may match TRBD1 or TRBD2 (5 bases each). Trimming left V 0 bases short and J 2 bases short, with 15 bases between. Germline CDR1 reads SGHRS; CDR2 reads YFSETQ. The CDR3 spans 16 residues. The variable domain in full, with the rest retrieved from reference TRBV5-1 and TRBJ2-7, is KAGVTQTPRYLIKTRGQQVTLSCSPISGHRSVSWYQQTPGQGLQFLFEYFSETQRNKGNFPGRFSGRQFSNSRSEMNVSTLELGDSALYLCASSLAIRRDAYEQYFGPGTRLTVT.

In this sample, this clone turned up once. The rearrangement links TRBV28 to TRBJ1-4; D is unresolved. Germline V gene sequence: CDR1 MDHEN, CDR2 SYDVKM. This CDR3 is 11 amino acids long. Trimming left V 6 bases short and J 8 bases short, with 7 bases between. The CDR3 loop reads CASRVNEKLFF. CDR3 in DNA: TGTGCCAGCAGGGTTAACGAAAAACTGTTTTTT.

The chain carries TRBV2 and TRBJ2-5; 9 nucleotides align to TRBD1. Germline CDR1 and CDR2: SNHLY and FYNNEI. The CDR3 contains 16 residues. V trimming: 6 bases; J trimming: 4 bases; junction bases outside the gene matches: 12. Here the CDR3 DNA reads TGTGCCAGCAGATCGAATCTCGGGACAGGGCTAGAGACCCAGTACTTC. Translating it yields CASRSNLGTGLETQYF.

V gene TRBV5-1 combines with J gene TRBJ2-7; 8 bases are a match to TRBD1. The CDR3 runs to 14 residues. The junction had 12 bases not matched to a gene; V was cut back by 9 bases and J by 4 bases. CDR1 and CDR2 from the germline V gene are SGHRS and YFSETQ. Here the CDR3 reads CATARVDRVYEQYF. DNA of the CDR3: TGCGCCACCGCTCGGGTGGACAGGGTTTACGAGCAGTACTTC.

This rearrangement joins TRBV5-1 to TRBJ2-3; 7 nucleotides line up with TRBD2. The CDR3 is 16 amino acids. Trimming at V came to 2 bases and at J to 5 bases, leaving 11 bases not matched to a gene. The germline V gene encodes CDR1 SGHRS and CDR2 YFSETQ. The CDR3 DNA reads TGCGCCAGCAGCTTCAACCCAGCGGGAAAGGAAGATACGCAGTATTTT. This sequence encodes CASSFNPAGKEDTQYF.

V usage is TRBV6-5 and J usage is TRBJ2-7; the match to TRBD1 covers 8 bases. In germline, CDR1 is MNHEY, CDR2 SVGAGI. The CDR3 contains 14 residues. V lost 7 bases, J lost 4 bases, and 9 bases stayed unmatched. The DNA for the CDR3 is TGTGCCAGCACCGACGGACAGGGAATTTACGAGCAGTACTTC. This translates into CASTDGQGIYEQYF.

This rearrangement joins TRBV5-5 to TRBJ1-5, with D unclear. With 2 bases removed from V and 4 bases from J, the gap between germline ends came to 7 bases. The CDR3 is 13 residues long. Germline V gene data show CDR1 as SGHKS and CDR2 as YYEKEE (reference sequence). Here the CDR3 reads CASSLEMNQPQHF. CDR3 DNA: TGTGCCAGCAGCTTAGAAATGAATCAGCCCCAGCATTTT.

The rearrangement joins TRBV4-2 to TRBJ2-2, with 9 nucleotides matching TRBD1. This CDR3 has 15 residues. J gave up 8 bases and V 5 bases, and 9 bases lay outside the gene matches. CDR1 LGHNA and CDR2 YNFKEQ come from the germline V gene. CDR3 region: CASSSPGQGAGELFF. The DNA for the CDR3 is TGTGCCAGCAGCTCTCCGGGACAGGGAGCGGGGGAGCTGTTTTTT.

This clone was counted once. The chain combines TRBV29-1 with TRBJ1-2; D gene unclear. In germline, CDR1 is SQVTM, CDR2 ANQGSEA. The CDR3 contains 9 residues. V lost 6 bases, J lost 8 bases, and 7 bases lay in between. The CDR3 nucleotides read TGCAGCGTCGGGGAGGGCTACACCTTC. Translation: CSVGEGYTF.

The chain uses TRBV11-2 and TRBJ1-1; no clear D gene. The germline CDR1 and CDR2 sequences are SGHAT and FQNNGV. CDR3 length: 13 residues. V was shortened by 3 bases and J by 2 bases, with 7 bases between the two germline ends. The CDR3 region has the DNA TGTGCCAGCAGCTTTGGGGAAAACACTGAAGCTTTCTTT. Amino acid sequence: CASSFGENTEAFF. The full variable domain, in which reference TRBV11-2 and TRBJ1-1 provide the parts outside the CDR3, is EAGVAQSPRYKIIEKRQSVAFWCNPISGHATLYWYQQILGQGPKLLIQFQNNGVVDDSQLPKDRFSAERLKGVDSTLKIQPAKLEDSAVYLCASSFGENTEAFFGQGTRLTVV.

J is TRBJ2-3 and V is TRBV2; TRBD2 aligns across 7 bases. Germline V gene lookup returns CDR1 SNHLY and CDR2 FYNNEI. The CDR3 is 10 amino acids. The CDR3 DNA reads TGTGCGATTGGGGGGACTATGCAGTATTTT. Protein product: CAIGGTMQYF.

CDR3 sequence reads: CASSPGRYSNQPQHF. The CDR3 nucleotides read TGTGCCAGCAGTCCAGGGCGGTATAGCAATCAGCCCCAGCATTTT. The V call is TRBV27, the J call TRBJ1-5; D might be TRBD1 (5 bases). The V gene lost 5 bases and the J gene lost 0 bases, with 11 bases spanning the gap. The CDR3 has 15 residues. Germline V gene lookup returns CDR1 MNHEY and CDR2 SMNVEV (reference sequence).

The chain recombines TRBV7-2 with TRBJ2-7; 14 bases line up with TRBD2. Germline lookup yields CDR1 SGHTA and CDR2 FQGNSA. This CDR3 has 15 residues. Losses at the gene ends were 5 bases for V and 7 bases for J; bases not matched to a gene: 7. This CDR3 is CASSPTSGRGREQYF. In nucleotides, the CDR3 is TGTGCCAGCAGCCCGACTAGCGGGAGGGGTAGGGAGCAGTACTTC.

The chain has TRBV7-9 and TRBJ1-1; D not resolved. The V gene lost 0 bases and the J gene lost 5 bases, with 4 bases spanning the gap. This CDR3 region has 12 residues. Looked up from germline, CDR1 is SEHNR and CDR2 is FQNEAQ (reference sequence). CDR3 residues: CASSLAQTEAFF. The DNA of the CDR3 is TGTGCCAGCAGCTTAGCACAGACTGAAGCTTTCTTT.

The rearrangement uses TRBV29-1 and TRBJ1-4; D is undetermined. This CDR3 has 13 residues. Trimming stripped 3 bases from V and 1 base from J, with 6 bases between. Germline V lookup: CDR1 SQVTM, CDR2 ANQGSEA. The CDR3 protein is CSVDGGTNEKLFF. The CDR3 nucleotides read TGCAGCGTTGATGGTGGAACTAATGAAAAACTGTTTTTT. The full variable domain, with the rest looked up from reference TRBV29-1 and TRBJ1-4, is SAVISQKPSRDICQRGTSLTIQCQVDSQVTMMFWYRQQPGQSLTLIATANQGSEATYESGFVIDKFPISRPNLTFSTLTVSNMSPEDSSIYLCSVDGGTNEKLFFGSGTQLSVL.

This sequence joins TRBV13 and TRBJ2-3; 11 bases fit TRBD2. The CDR3 runs 15 residues. J gave up 7 bases and V 5 bases, and 8 bases lay outside the gene matches. The germline V gene encodes CDR1 PRHDT and CDR2 FYEKMQ (reference sequence). As DNA, the CDR3 is TGTGCCAGCAGCCCCCGTACTAGCGGGAGTTATACGCAGTATTTT. Its translation: CASSPRTSGSYTQYF.

J is TRBJ2-2 and V is TRBV6-6; no clear D gene. Germline CDR1 and CDR2: MNHNY and SVGAGI (reference sequence). This CDR3 spans 14 amino acids. V shed 7 bases and J shed 1 base, with 10 bases lying between them. The CDR3 is CASKLVGNTGELFF. CDR3 nucleotide sequence: TGTGCCAGCAAGCTAGTAGGGAACACCGGGGAGCTGTTTTTT.

The chain joins TRBV5-4 to TRBJ2-5, with 9 bases that match TRBD1. The CDR3 contains 14 residues. Germline CDR1 SGHNT, CDR2 YYREEE (reference sequence). J lost 5 bases, V lost 3 bases, and 5 bases had no gene match. The CDR3 coding sequence is TGTGCCAGCAGCTCCACAGGGGGCAGGGAGACCCAGTACTTC. It codes for CASSSTGGRETQYF.

This clone was seen only a few times. The J gene is TRBJ2-6, the V gene TRBV27; TRBD1 or TRBD2 may be the D gene (5 bases each). This CDR3 is 15 amino acids long. Germline assignment: CDR1 MNHEY and CDR2 SMNVEV (reference sequence). V lost 4 bases and J 0 bases, leaving 7 bases between the germline ends. CDR3 DNA sequence: TGTGCCAGCAGTTGGGGGTTCTCTGGGGCCAACGTCCTGACTTTC. It is translated as CASSWGFSGANVLTF.

The chain has TRBV10-3 and TRBJ2-7; D gene uncertain. Germline V gene lookup returns CDR1 ENHRY and CDR2 SYGVKD. V was pared by 10 bases and J by 2 bases, with 15 bases between. CDR3 length equals 13 residues. The CDR3 loop is CATRYEITYEQYF. Here the CDR3 DNA reads TGTGCCACCCGGTATGAGATTACCTACGAGCAGTACTTC.

The V gene is TRBV7-9, the J gene TRBJ2-1, with unresolved D. CDR1 SEHNR and CDR2 FQNEAQ come from the germline V gene (reference sequence). Trimming removed 2 bases at V and 10 bases at J, with 6 bases between. The CDR3 sequence is 11 residues long. Here the CDR3 reads CASSLSWEQFF. In DNA, the CDR3 is TGTGCCAGCAGCTTATCATGGGAGCAGTTCTTC.